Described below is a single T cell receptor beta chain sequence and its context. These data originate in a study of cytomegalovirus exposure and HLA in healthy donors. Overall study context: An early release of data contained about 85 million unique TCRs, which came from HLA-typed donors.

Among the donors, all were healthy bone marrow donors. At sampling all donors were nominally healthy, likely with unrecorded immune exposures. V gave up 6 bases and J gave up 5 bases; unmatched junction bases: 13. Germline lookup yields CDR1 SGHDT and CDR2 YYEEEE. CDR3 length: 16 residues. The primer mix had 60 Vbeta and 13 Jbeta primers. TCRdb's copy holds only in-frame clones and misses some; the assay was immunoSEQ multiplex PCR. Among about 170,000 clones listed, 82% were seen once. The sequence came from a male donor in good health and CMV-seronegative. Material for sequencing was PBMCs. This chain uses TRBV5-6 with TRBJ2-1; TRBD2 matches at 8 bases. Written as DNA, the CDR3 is TGTGCCAGCACCCTTCTCGGGACTAGGGACGACAATGAGCAGTTCTTC. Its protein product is CASTLLGTRDDNEQFF. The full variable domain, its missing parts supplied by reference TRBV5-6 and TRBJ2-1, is DAGVTQSPTHLIKTRGQQVTLRCSPKSGHDTVSWYQQALGQGPQFIFQYYEEEERQRGNFPDRFSGHQFPNYSSELNVNALLLGDSALYLCASTLLGTRDDNEQFFGPGTRLTVL.